This T cell receptor beta chain was profiled in a study of control samples from healthy donors and cancer patients. This clone was picked up a small number of times. Assay: immunoSEQ multiplex PCR; the TCRdb copy retains only in-frame clones and omits some. The sample has over 120,000 clones, approximately 92% seen once. Germline V gene sequence: CDR1 SNHLY, CDR2 FYNNEI. Losses at the gene ends were 5 bases for V and 7 bases for J; bases not matched to a gene: 6. This CDR3 region has 15 residues. The TCR originated in a man aged 25-45 years in good health. Specimen: blood. The chain carries TRBV2 and TRBJ1-5, with 12 bases lining up with TRBD1. The CDR3 reads CASSKPGQGAQPQHF. The DNA for the CDR3 is TGTGCCAGCAGTAAGCCGGGACAGGGGGCGCAGCCCCAGCATTTT.